This is a list of T cell receptor beta chains from one sample in a study of blood T cell repertoires in COVID-19. Assay used: immunoSEQ multiplex PCR; TCRdb lists only in-frame clones, some missing. The sample yields roughly 150,000 clones, roughly 88% seen once. Input material: PBMCs or T cells enriched from blood (not recorded which). These TCRs come from a man in his fifties who had recovered from COVID-19. Both conserved end residues are part of each CDR3. Fields, in order: clone size, J gene, D gene, V gene, CDR3 protein, CDR3 DNA. A D gene is named only where the DNA matches it firmly. Where a row states a size, it is once, few, many or the class of an expanded clone; other rows omit it.

abundance: -; j_gene: TRBJ2-1; d_gene: -; v_gene: TRBV2; CDR3aa: CASSATGNEQFF; CDR3nt: TGTGCCAGCAGCGCCACCGGGAATGAGCAGTTCTTC
abundance: -; j_gene: TRBJ1-5; d_gene: -; v_gene: TRBV30; CDR3aa: CAWSVEGNQPQHF; CDR3nt: TGTGCCTGGAGTGTAGAGGGAAATCAGCCCCAGCATTTT
abundance: -; j_gene: TRBJ1-2; d_gene: -; v_gene: TRBV4-2; CDR3aa: CASSQPSGLGYTF; CDR3nt: TGTGCCAGCAGCCAACCCAGCGGACTTGGCTACACCTTC
abundance: -; j_gene: TRBJ2-3; d_gene: TRBD1; v_gene: TRBV6-2/TRBV6-3; CDR3aa: CASSYSRGLEYF; CDR3nt: TGTGCCAGCAGTTACTCGAGGGGGCTTGAGTATTTT
abundance: -; j_gene: TRBJ1-1; d_gene: -; v_gene: TRBV6-5; CDR3aa: CASSYRQASRGTEAFF; CDR3nt: TGTGCCAGCAGTTACAGACAGGCCTCAAGGGGGACTGAAGCTTTCTTT
abundance: -; j_gene: TRBJ1-2; d_gene: -; v_gene: TRBV12-2; CDR3aa: CASRLRMGQRDPAVGPVSNYGYTF; CDR3nt: TGTGCAAGTCGCTTAAGAATGGGACAGCGAGACCCTGCAGTAGGGCCAGTGTCTAACTATGGCTACACCTTC
abundance: few; j_gene: TRBJ1-2; d_gene: TRBD1; v_gene: TRBV4-2; CDR3aa: CASSQDGGTGNYGYTF; CDR3nt: TGTGCCAGCAGCCAAGATGGGGGGACAGGGAACTATGGCTACACCTTC
abundance: -; j_gene: TRBJ1-2; d_gene: -; v_gene: TRBV6-2/TRBV6-3; CDR3aa: CASSYLSEARGYTF; CDR3nt: TGTGCCAGCAGTTACTTGTCCGAGGCGAGAGGCTACACCTTC
abundance: -; j_gene: TRBJ2-7; d_gene: -; v_gene: TRBV11-3; CDR3aa: CASRDSLFYEQYF; CDR3nt: TGTGCCAGCAGGGACAGCTTATTCTACGAGCAGTACTTC
abundance: -; j_gene: TRBJ1-4; d_gene: -; v_gene: TRBV28; CDR3aa: CASSLIAEKLFF; CDR3nt: TGTGCCAGCAGTTTAATAGCGGAAAAACTGTTTTTT
abundance: -; j_gene: TRBJ2-1; d_gene: -; v_gene: TRBV6-5; CDR3aa: CASSYSSGVYNEQFF; CDR3nt: TGTGCCAGCAGTTACTCTAGCGGAGTTTACAATGAGCAGTTCTTC
abundance: once; j_gene: TRBJ1-5; d_gene: TRBD1; v_gene: TRBV28; CDR3aa: CASRAGGNQPQHF; CDR3nt: TGTGCCAGCCGGGCAGGGGGGAATCAGCCCCAGCATTTT
abundance: -; j_gene: TRBJ2-5; d_gene: -; v_gene: TRBV9; CDR3aa: CASSVGFSQGTQYF; CDR3nt: TGTGCCAGCAGCGTTGGATTTTCCCAGGGGACCCAGTACTTC
abundance: -; j_gene: TRBJ1-4; d_gene: TRBD1; v_gene: TRBV9; CDR3aa: CASSVAGGSITNEKLFF; CDR3nt: TGTGCCAGCAGCGTCGCAGGGGGCTCGATAACTAATGAAAAACTGTTTTTT
abundance: few; j_gene: TRBJ2-7; d_gene: -; v_gene: TRBV5-5; CDR3aa: CASSLYREPYEQYF; CDR3nt: TGTGCCAGCAGCTTGTACCGGGAACCCTACGAGCAGTACTTC
abundance: -; j_gene: TRBJ2-1; d_gene: TRBD1; v_gene: TRBV5-1; CDR3aa: CASSFTGTVNEQFF; CDR3nt: TGCGCCAGCAGCTTTACCGGGACAGTCAATGAGCAGTTCTTC
abundance: -; j_gene: TRBJ1-2; d_gene: TRBD1; v_gene: TRBV28; CDR3aa: CASSSGQGEGYTF; CDR3nt: TGTGCCAGCAGTTCGGGACAGGGAGAAGGCTACACCTTC
abundance: -; j_gene: TRBJ1-3; d_gene: -; v_gene: TRBV6-5; CDR3aa: CASSYGGSGNTIYF; CDR3nt: TGTGCCAGCAGTTACGGCGGCTCTGGAAACACCATATATTTT
abundance: -; j_gene: TRBJ1-5; d_gene: TRBD1; v_gene: TRBV11-2; CDR3aa: CASSAGTGGGQPQHF; CDR3nt: TGTGCCAGCAGCGCTGGGACAGGGGGAGGTCAGCCCCAGCATTTT